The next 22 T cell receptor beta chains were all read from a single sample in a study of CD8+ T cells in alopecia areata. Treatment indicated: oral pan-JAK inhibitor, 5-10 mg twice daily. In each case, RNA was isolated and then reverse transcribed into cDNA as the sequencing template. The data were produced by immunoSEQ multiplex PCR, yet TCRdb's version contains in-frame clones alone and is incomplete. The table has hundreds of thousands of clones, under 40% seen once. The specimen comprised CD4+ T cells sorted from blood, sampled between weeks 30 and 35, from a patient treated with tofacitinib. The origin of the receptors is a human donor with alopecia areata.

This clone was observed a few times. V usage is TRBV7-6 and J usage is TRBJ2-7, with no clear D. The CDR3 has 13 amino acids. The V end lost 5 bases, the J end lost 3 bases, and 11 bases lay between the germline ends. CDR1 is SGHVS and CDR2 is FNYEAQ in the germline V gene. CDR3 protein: CASSTRYSYEQYF. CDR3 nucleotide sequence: TGTGCCAGCAGCACCCGCTACAGCTACGAGCAGTACTTC. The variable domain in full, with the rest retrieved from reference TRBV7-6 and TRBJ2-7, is GAGVSQSPRYKVTKRGQDVALRCDPISGHVSLYWYRQALGQGPEFLTYFNYEAQQDKSGLPNDRFSAERPEGSISTLTIQRTEQRDSAMYRCASSTRYSYEQYFGPGTRLTVT.

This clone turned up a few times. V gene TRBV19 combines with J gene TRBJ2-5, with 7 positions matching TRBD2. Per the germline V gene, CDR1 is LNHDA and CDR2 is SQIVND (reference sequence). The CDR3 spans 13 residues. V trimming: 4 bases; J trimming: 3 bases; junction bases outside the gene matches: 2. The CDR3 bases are TGTGCCAGTAGTACGCTAGCGGAAGAGACCCAGTACTTC. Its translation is CASSTLAEETQYF.

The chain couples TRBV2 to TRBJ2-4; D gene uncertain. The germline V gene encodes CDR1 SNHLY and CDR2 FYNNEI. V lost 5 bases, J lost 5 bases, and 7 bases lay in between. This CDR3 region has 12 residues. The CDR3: CASSWTQNIQYF. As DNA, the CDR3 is TGTGCCAGCAGTTGGACCCAAAACATTCAGTACTTC.

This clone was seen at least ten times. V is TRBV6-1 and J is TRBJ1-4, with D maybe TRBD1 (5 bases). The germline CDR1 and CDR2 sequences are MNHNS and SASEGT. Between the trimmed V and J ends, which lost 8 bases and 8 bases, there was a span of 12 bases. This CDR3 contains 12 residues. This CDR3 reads CASSRDGEKLFF. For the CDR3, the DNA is TGTGCCAGCTCCAGGGATGGAGAAAAACTGTTTTTT.

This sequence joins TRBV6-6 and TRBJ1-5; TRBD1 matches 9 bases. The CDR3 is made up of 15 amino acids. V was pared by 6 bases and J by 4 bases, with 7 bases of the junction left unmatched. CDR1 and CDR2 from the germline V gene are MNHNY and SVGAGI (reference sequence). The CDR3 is CASRPPTGGNQPQHF. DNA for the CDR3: TGTGCCAGCAGGCCCCCGACAGGGGGGAATCAGCCCCAGCATTTT.

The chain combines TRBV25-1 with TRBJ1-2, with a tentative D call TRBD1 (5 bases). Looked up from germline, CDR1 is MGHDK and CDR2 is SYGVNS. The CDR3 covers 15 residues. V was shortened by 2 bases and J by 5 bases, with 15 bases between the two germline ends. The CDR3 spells CASSEVGREFYGYTF. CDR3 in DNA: TGTGCCAGCAGTGAAGTGGGCAGGGAGTTTTATGGCTACACCTTC.

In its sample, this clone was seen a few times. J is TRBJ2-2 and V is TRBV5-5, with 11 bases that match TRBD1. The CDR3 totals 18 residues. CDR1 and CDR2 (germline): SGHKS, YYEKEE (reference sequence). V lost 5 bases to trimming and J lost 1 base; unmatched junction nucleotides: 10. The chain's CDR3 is CASRAGQGDYLNTGELFF. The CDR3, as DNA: TGTGCCAGCAGGGCGGGACAGGGGGACTACCTGAACACCGGGGAGCTGTTTTTT.

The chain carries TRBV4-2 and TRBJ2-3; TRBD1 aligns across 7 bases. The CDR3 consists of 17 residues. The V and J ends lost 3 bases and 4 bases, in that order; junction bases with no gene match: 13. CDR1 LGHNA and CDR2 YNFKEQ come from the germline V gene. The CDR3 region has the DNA TGTGCCAGCAGCCACACGCGAGACAGGGCGGTCGCAGATACGCAGTATTTT. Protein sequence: CASSHTRDRAVADTQYF.

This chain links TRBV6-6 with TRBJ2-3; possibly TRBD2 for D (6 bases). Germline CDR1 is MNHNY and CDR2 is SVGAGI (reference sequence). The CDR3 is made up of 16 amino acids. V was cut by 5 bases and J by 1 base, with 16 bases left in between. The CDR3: CASSPGLGSGTDTQYF. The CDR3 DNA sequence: TGTGCCAGCAGTCCGGGACTCGGGTCGGGCACAGATACGCAGTATTTT.

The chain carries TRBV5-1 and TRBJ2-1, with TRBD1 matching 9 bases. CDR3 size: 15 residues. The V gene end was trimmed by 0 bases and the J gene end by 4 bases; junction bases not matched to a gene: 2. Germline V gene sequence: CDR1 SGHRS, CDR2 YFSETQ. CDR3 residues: CASSLGTGEYNEQFF. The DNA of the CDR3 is TGCGCCAGCAGCTTGGGGACAGGGGAGTACAATGAGCAGTTCTTC.

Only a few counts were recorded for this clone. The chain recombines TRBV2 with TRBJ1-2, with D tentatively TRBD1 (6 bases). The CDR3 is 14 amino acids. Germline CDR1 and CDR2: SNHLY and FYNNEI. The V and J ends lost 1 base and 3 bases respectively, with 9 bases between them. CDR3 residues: CASSEDPGDYGYTF. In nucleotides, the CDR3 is TGTGCCAGCAGTGAAGATCCAGGGGACTATGGCTACACCTTC. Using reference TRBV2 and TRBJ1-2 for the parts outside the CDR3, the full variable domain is EPEVTQTPSHQVTQMGQEVILRCVPISNHLYFYWYRQILGQKVEFLVSFYNNEISEKSEIFDDQFSVERPDGSNFTLKIRSTKLEDSAMYFCASSEDPGDYGYTFGSGTRLTVV.

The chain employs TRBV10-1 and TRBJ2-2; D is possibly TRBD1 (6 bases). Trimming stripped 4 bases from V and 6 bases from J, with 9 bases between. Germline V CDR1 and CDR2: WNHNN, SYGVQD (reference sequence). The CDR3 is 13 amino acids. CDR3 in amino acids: CASSGNRAGELFF. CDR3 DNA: TGCGCCAGCAGTGGAAACAGGGCCGGGGAGCTGTTTTTT.

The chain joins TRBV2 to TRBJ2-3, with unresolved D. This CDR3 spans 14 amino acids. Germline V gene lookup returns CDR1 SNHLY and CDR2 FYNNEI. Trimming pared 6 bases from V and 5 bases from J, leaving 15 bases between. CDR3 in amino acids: CASSLDRSEDTQYF. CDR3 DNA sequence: TGTGCCAGCAGCCTCGACCGTTCGGAAGATACGCAGTATTTT.

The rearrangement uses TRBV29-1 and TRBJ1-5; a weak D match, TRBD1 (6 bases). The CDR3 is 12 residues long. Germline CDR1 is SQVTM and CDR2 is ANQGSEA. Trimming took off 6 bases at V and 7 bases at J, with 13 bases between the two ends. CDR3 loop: CSVSTGWQPQHF. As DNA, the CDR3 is TGCAGCGTATCAACAGGGTGGCAGCCCCAGCATTTT.

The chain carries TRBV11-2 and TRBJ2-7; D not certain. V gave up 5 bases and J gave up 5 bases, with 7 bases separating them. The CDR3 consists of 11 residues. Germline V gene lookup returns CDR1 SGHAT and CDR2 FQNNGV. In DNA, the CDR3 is TGTGCCAGCAGCCCCGCAGACGAGCAGTACTTC. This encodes CASSPADEQYF.

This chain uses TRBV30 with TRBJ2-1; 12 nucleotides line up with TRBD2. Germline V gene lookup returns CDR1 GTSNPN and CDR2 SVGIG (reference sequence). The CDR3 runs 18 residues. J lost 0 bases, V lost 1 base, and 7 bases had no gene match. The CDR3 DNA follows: TGTGCCTGGAGTGGGGCACTAGCGGGAGGACTCTCCTACAATGAGCAGTTCTTC. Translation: CAWSGALAGGLSYNEQFF.

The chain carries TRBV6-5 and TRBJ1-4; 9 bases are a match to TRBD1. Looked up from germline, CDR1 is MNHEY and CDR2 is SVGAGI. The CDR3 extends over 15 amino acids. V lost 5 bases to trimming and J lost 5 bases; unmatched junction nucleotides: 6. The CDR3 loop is CASSRHRGRNEKLFF. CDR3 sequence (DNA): TGTGCCAGCAGTCGCCACAGGGGGCGAAATGAAAAACTGTTTTTT.

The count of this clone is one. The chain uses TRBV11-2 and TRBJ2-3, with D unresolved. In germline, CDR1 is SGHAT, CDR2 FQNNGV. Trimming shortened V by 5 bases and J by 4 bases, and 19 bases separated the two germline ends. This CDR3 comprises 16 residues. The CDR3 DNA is TGTGCCAGCAGCCCAACGGCCACCTCGGGCGCAGATACGCAGTATTTT. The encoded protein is CASSPTATSGADTQYF.

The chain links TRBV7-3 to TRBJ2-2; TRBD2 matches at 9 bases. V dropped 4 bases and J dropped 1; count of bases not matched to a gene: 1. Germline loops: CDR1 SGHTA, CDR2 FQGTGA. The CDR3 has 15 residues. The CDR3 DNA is TGTGCCAGCAGCTCTAGCGGGGTGAACACCGGGGAGCTGTTTTTT. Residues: CASSSSGVNTGELFF.

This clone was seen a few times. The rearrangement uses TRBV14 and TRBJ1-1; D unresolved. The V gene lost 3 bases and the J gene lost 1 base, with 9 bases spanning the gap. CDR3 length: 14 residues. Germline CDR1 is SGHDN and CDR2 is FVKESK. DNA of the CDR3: TGTGCCAGCAGCCAGATCAGTGGGAACACTGAAGCTTTCTTT. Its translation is CASSQISGNTEAFF.

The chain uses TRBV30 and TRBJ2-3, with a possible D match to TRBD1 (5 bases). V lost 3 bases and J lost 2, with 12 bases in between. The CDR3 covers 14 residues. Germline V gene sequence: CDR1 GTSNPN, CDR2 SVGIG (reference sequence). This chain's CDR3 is CAWRLTGPTDTQYF. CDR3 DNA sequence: TGTGCCTGGAGGTTAACAGGACCCACAGATACGCAGTATTTT. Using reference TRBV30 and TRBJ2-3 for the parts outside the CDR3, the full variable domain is SQTIHQWPATLVQPVGSPLSLECTVEGTSNPNLYWYRQAAGRGLQLLFYSVGIGQISSEVPQNLSASRPQDRQFILSSKKLLLSDSGFYLCAWRLTGPTDTQYFGPGTRLTVL.

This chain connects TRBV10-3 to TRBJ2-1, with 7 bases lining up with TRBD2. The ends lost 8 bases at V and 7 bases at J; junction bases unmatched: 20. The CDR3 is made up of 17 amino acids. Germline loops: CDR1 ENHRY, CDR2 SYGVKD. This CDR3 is CAISYRLAGGGSNEQFF. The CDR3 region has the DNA TGTGCCATCTCCTACCGATTAGCGGGCGGAGGGTCTAATGAGCAGTTCTTC.